One T cell receptor (beta chain) is described in this entry. This clone occurred once. Its specific antigen is unknown. It has no much larger one-base neighbor in the sample; base qualities were not kept. This entry is derived from a study of beta chain features in type 1 diabetes (dated by TCRdb to the late 2010s). At the level of the whole study: Mean age, gender distribution, total cell number and subset yield did not differ between patients and healthy donors. The study compared TCRB repertoires of sorted circulating CD4+ T cell subsets between recently diagnosed type 1 diabetes patients and matched healthy donors. Regulatory and stem cell-like memory subsets were obtained from only 8 patients and about eight healthy donors, while naive and central memory subsets were obtained from all 30 or so donors. A total of about 100,000,000 sorted cells were examined across all samples, and RNA yield correlated strongly with the number of cells per subset. What the authors observed across the whole study: Naive, central memory and regulatory TCRB repertoires appeared to be more similar among patients than among healthy donors. Because the HLA sub-analyses included only small numbers of individuals, any influence of HLA type on TCRB rearrangement was left unresolved. At VDJ recombination sites, patients with type 1 diabetes made fewer insertions and deleted more nucleotides, a pattern implying thymic rearrangement abnormalities. PCR might favor shorter templates, but patient and control samples were amplified and corrected together, so any skew would affect both groups equally. Type 1 diabetes patients showed a moderate but significant shortening of TCRB CDR3 length in all four CD4+ subsets. Because cDNA was sequenced instead of genomic DNA, highly expressing activated cells could be over-represented, though the groups showed no difference in activation or CD3 levels.

Each donor gave one peripheral blood draw, about 110 mL on average, collected into heparinised tubes. A BD FACSAria II and a panel including CD45RO, CCR7, CD25, CD127, CD95 and CD27 were used to sort naive, central memory, regulatory and stem cell-like memory CD4+ T cells. All sorted populations exceeded 95% purity. Right away, PBMCs were isolated by Lymphoprep density gradient centrifugation and were stained directly, with no culture step. To minimize batch effects, samples were stained and sorted in pairs, one healthy donor with one patient per experiment. All of the isolated RNA was reverse transcribed with the High Capacity cDNA Reverse Transcription Kit, so expressed TCRB transcripts were sequenced. Naive, central memory and regulatory T cell samples underwent deep immunoSEQ sequencing, averaging approximately 3.5 million total reads per sample. Sorted cells were lysed in RLT buffer, and RNA was extracted using DNase-treated RNeasy Micro or Mini kits according to cell number. Each cell subset was processed separately to prevent cross-contamination, with patient and healthy donor samples processed together. Using the immunoSEQ multiplex PCR, TCRB sequences were amplified from cDNA into 87-bp fragments spanning the CDR3 region. Sequencing of the amplicons was done on the Illumina HiSeq platform. On the authors' methods: PCR bias was computationally corrected using synthetic template baselines, reads within Hamming distance 2 were collapsed, and singletons that could not be merged were discarded. Reads were aligned against IMGT to assign V, D and J genes, CDR3 length and insertions or deletions at six rearrangement sites. Within each subset, clonotype counts were normalized to sorted cell number, after which true diversity and Gini coefficients were computed with the tcR R package. The overlap coefficient, calculated on TCRB nucleotide sequences, was used to measure repertoire sharing. TCRdb re-hosts the immuneACCESS table, in-frame sequences only. Its copies lack some clones; in the studies checked, an unresolved V gene accounts for under half of them, and the cause for the rest is not known. Clone size and the V and J calls come from that table; the DNA yielded D and trimming. The sample table holds 40,000 or so clones, of which 66% were seen once. The biggest ten clones account for approximately 2.3% of the sample.

The junction carries 16 bases between V and J, which are trimmed by 3 bases and 6 bases respectively. Looking up the germline V gene yields CDR1 SGHDT and CDR2 YYEEEE. The CDR3 sequence holds 15 residues, the cysteine and phenylalanine included. Only the CDR3 DNA is retained, 45 bases long and in frame from the first base. The clonotype was recovered from a woman aged 18-29 years with type 1 diabetes. The rearrangement joined TRBV5-6 to TRBJ2-1, with a weak D call of TRBD1 (6 bases match). Sequenced: Tregs from blood. Per the publication, the cell subset or site label means: regulatory CD4+ T cells. The nucleotide sequence reads TGTGCCAGCAGCTCTCCCGGACAGCCTGGCAATGAGCAGTTCTTC. This is translated as CASSSPGQPGNEQFF.